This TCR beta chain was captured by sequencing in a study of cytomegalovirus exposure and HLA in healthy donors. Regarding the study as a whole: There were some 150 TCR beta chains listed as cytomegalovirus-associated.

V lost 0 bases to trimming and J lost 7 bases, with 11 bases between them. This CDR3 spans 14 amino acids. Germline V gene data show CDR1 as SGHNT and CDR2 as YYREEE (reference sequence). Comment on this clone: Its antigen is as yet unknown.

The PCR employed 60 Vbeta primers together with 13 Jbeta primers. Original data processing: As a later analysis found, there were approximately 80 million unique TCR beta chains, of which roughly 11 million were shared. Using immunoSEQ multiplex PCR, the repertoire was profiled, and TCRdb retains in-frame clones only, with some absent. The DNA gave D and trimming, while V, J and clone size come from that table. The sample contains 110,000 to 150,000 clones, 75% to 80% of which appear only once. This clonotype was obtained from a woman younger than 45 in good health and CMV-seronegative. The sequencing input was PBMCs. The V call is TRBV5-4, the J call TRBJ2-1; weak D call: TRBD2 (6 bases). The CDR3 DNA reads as TGTGCCAGCAGCTTGGTTGCGGGGTCAAATGAGCAGTTCTTC. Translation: CASSLVAGSNEQFF.